Listed here are 5 T cell receptor beta chains from one sample, sequenced in a study of PD-1 blockade in classical Hodgkin lymphoma. Every patient relapsed after autologous stem cell transplantation, and brentuximab vedotin exposure varied. Sequenced by immunoSEQ multiplex PCR; TCRdb stores in-frame clones only, minus some. Of tens of thousands of clones listed, around 70% are singletons. The sample consisted of peripheral blood mononuclear cells (PBMCs), taken before the second cycle of nivolumab. These receptors were obtained from a human donor with classical Hodgkin lymphoma.

This chain connects TRBV5-1 to TRBJ1-2; TRBD1 matches at 7 bases. The CDR3 totals 14 residues. CDR1 SGHRS and CDR2 YFSETQ come from the germline V gene. J gave up 3 bases and V 7 bases, and 9 bases lay outside the gene matches. CDR3: CASSLTGRDYGYTF. The CDR3 bases are TGCGCCAGCTCCTTGACAGGGCGGGACTATGGCTACACCTTC.

The V call is TRBV30, the J call TRBJ2-1; TRBD2 might be the D (6 bases). Germline loops: CDR1 GTSNPN, CDR2 SVGIG (reference sequence). V was trimmed by 2 bases and J by 7 bases, leaving 18 bases between them. The CDR3 runs to 15 residues. CDR3 nucleotide sequence: TGTGCCTGGAGTTATATTGCGGGGCCGCGGAATGAGCAGTTCTTC. It is translated as CAWSYIAGPRNEQFF. Together with reference TRBV30 and TRBJ2-1, the CDR3 gives the full variable domain: SQTIHQWPATLVQPVGSPLSLECTVEGTSNPNLYWYRQAAGRGLQLLFYSVGIGQISSEVPQNLSASRPQDRQFILSSKKLLLSDSGFYLCAWSYIAGPRNEQFFGPGTRLTVL.

CDR3 residues: CASSPLDRVVQPQHF. In nucleotides, the CDR3 is TGTGCCAGTAGTCCTCTTGACAGGGTAGTTCAGCCCCAGCATTTT. The genes are TRBV19 and TRBJ1-5, with 7 bases lining up with TRBD1. Germline CDR1 is LNHDA and CDR2 is SQIVND (reference sequence). The CDR3 length is 15 residues. V was clipped by 5 bases and J by 6 bases; unmatched bases: 10.

The chain has TRBV2 and TRBJ2-3; D may correspond to TRBD1 or TRBD2 (6 bases each). V lost 7 bases and J 1 base, leaving 12 bases between the germline ends. The germline CDR1 and CDR2 sequences are SNHLY and FYNNEI. CDR3 size: 14 residues. CDR3 sequence reads: CASMGGGGTDTQYF. Written as DNA, the CDR3 is TGTGCCAGCATGGGGGGCGGTGGCACAGATACGCAGTATTTT.

The J gene is TRBJ2-3, the V gene TRBV4-1, with TRBD2 matching over 9 bases. Germline V gene data show CDR1 as MGHRA and CDR2 as YSYEKL. Trimming at V came to 1 base and at J to 2 bases, leaving 13 bases not matched to a gene. CDR3 size: 19 residues. In DNA, the CDR3 is TGCGCCAGCAGCCAAGGATCAATTCTCTTAGCGGGGGACACAGATACGCAGTATTTT. Translation gives CASSQGSILLAGDTDTQYF.